Presented here are 22 T cell receptor beta chains from one specimen sequenced in a study of blood T cell repertoires in COVID-19. Profiled with immunoSEQ multiplex PCR; TCRdb holds only in-frame clones, not every one. The sample records a few hundred thousand clones, roughly 86% being singletons. The sequenced sample consisted of peripheral blood. The receptors originated from a human donor in a cohort sampled during active COVID-19.

This chain connects TRBV6-5 to TRBJ1-1; D is possibly TRBD1 (6 bases). The germline V and J ends were trimmed by 2 bases and 10 bases, with 14 bases remaining between them. The CDR3 sequence is 13 residues long. CDR1 and CDR2 (germline): MNHEY, SVGAGI. The CDR3 coding sequence is TGTGCCAGCAGTTACGCCCGGCAGGGGAGAGCTTTCTTT. Protein: CASSYARQGRAFF.

The V gene is TRBV30, the J gene TRBJ2-1; maybe TRBD1 (6 bases). Germline V gives CDR1 GTSNPN, CDR2 SVGIG (reference sequence). The CDR3 runs 11 residues. The V gene lost 1 base and the J gene lost 10 bases, with 8 bases spanning the gap. The CDR3 spells CAWSAGQEQFF. CDR3 coding DNA: TGTGCCTGGAGTGCCGGACAGGAGCAGTTCTTC.

CDR3 sequence (DNA): TGTGCCAGCAGCTTAGACCGTATCGATGAGCAGTTCTTC. Its translation is CASSLDRIDEQFF. V and J are TRBV11-3 and TRBJ2-1, with D hard to call. The V gene lost 0 bases and the J gene lost 8 bases, with 8 bases spanning the gap. Germline V gives CDR1 SGHNT, CDR2 YENEEA. CDR3 length equals 13 residues.

The genes are TRBV19 and TRBJ1-5; D is possibly TRBD1 (6 bases). Trimming cost V 6 bases and J 5 bases, with 11 bases left between them. The CDR3 is made up of 13 amino acids. Germline V gene data show CDR1 as LNHDA and CDR2 as SQIVND (reference sequence). CDR3: CASRRTAYQPQHF. CDR3 DNA: TGTGCCAGTAGAAGGACAGCATATCAGCCCCAGCATTTT.

V usage is TRBV7-2 and J usage is TRBJ2-1; 12 bases align to TRBD2. There are 15 residues in the CDR3. The V segment lost 1 base and the J segment 8 bases; nucleotides outside the gene matches: 3. The germline gives CDR1 SGHTA, CDR2 FQGNSA. CDR3 sequence reads: CASSLGLAGVYEQFF. CDR3 sequence (DNA): TGTGCCAGCAGCTTAGGACTAGCGGGAGTCTATGAGCAGTTCTTC.

This clone came up once. The rearrangement links TRBV14 to TRBJ2-7; D is uncertain. Germline V gives CDR1 SGHDN, CDR2 FVKESK. Trimming took off 1 base at V and 0 bases at J, with 16 bases between the two ends. The CDR3 totals 17 residues. CDR3 protein: CASSQVLGLWPSYEQYF. The CDR3 DNA is TGTGCCAGCAGCCAAGTATTGGGCCTCTGGCCCTCCTACGAGCAGTACTTC.

The chain employs TRBV3-1 (or the pseudogene TRBV3-2) and TRBJ2-2; TRBD1 might be the D (6 bases). V lost 5 bases and J lost 2, with 12 bases in between. Per germline, CDR1 LGHDT and CDR2 YNNKEL (reference sequence). CDR3 size: 15 residues. The DNA of the CDR3 is TGTGCCAGCAGCTTCCGACAGGCCAACACCGGGGAGCTGTTTTTT. Translating gives CASSFRQANTGELFF.

The chain joins TRBV10-3 to TRBJ2-2; a possible D gene is TRBD2 (6 bases). V was trimmed by 3 bases and J by 2 bases, leaving 13 bases between them. This CDR3 contains 16 residues. Germline CDR1 is ENHRY and CDR2 is SYGVKD. The CDR3 is CAISDGVAANTGELFF. In nucleotides, the CDR3 is TGTGCCATCAGTGACGGAGTAGCGGCCAACACCGGGGAGCTGTTTTTT.

The chain uses TRBV11-2 and TRBJ2-2; TRBD2 aligns across 7 bases. The CDR3 totals 15 residues. Germline CDR1 reads SGHAT; CDR2 reads FQNNGV. With 1 base clipped from V and 4 bases from J, the junction kept 3 bases outside the gene matches. CDR3 in amino acids: CASSLGLAGTGELFF. The CDR3 coding sequence is TGTGCCAGCAGCTTAGGACTAGCTGGCACCGGGGAGCTGTTTTTT.

The chain employs TRBV18 and TRBJ2-5; TRBD1 agrees at 7 bases. Trimming at V came to 4 bases and at J to 1 base, leaving 3 bases not matched to a gene. Germline loops: CDR1 KGHSH, CDR2 LQKENI. This CDR3 has 14 amino acids. CDR3 amino acids: CASSQNRGQETQYF. CDR3 bases: TGTGCCAGCTCACAAAACAGGGGCCAAGAGACCCAGTACTTC. Using reference TRBV18 and TRBJ2-5 for the parts outside the CDR3, the full variable domain is NAGVMQNPRHLVRRRGQEARLRCSPMKGHSHVYWYRQLPEEGLKFMVYLQKENIIDESGMPKERFSAEFPKEGPSILRIQQVVRGDSAAYFCASSQNRGQETQYFGPGTRLLVL.

This sequence joins TRBV5-1 and TRBJ2-3, with a tentative D call TRBD2 (6 bases). V dropped 5 bases and J dropped 4 bases, with 14 bases sitting between them. CDR3 length equals 14 residues. Germline CDR1 reads SGHRS; CDR2 reads YFSETQ. CDR3 sequence (DNA): TGCGCCAGCAGAGCAGACACGGGGGCAGATACGCAGTATTTT. As protein: CASRADTGADTQYF.

The gene calls are TRBV6-2 or TRBV6-3 and TRBJ2-7; D perhaps matches TRBD2 (6 bases). V shed 4 bases and J shed 7 bases, with 20 bases lying between them. CDR3 length: 15 residues. Germline V CDR1 and CDR2: MNHEY, SVGEGT. CDR3 DNA: TGTGCCAGCAGTTCCATGACTAGTGGTGTAAAGGAGCAGTACTTC. This sequence encodes CASSSMTSGVKEQYF.

CDR3 residues: CASSSSFSNQPQHF. CDR3 in DNA: TGCGCCAGCAGCTCCAGTTTTAGCAATCAGCCCCAGCATTTT. This chain connects TRBV4-1 to TRBJ1-5, with D hard to call. The CDR3 runs to 14 residues. Trimming stripped 5 bases from V and 0 bases from J, with 8 bases between. Germline loops: CDR1 MGHRA, CDR2 YSYEKL.

This clone appeared a single time. This sequence joins TRBV27 and TRBJ1-6, with D maybe TRBD1 (5 bases). V shed 3 bases and J shed 10 bases, with 10 bases lying between them. The CDR3 covers 13 residues. Germline V lookup: CDR1 MNHEY, CDR2 SMNVEV (reference sequence). The CDR3 DNA reads as TGTGCCAGCAGTTTGGGGAGGACATCACCCCTCCACTTT. It yields the protein CASSLGRTSPLHF.

The rearrangement joins TRBV9 to TRBJ1-6; tentatively, D is TRBD1 (5 bases). CDR3 size: 15 residues. V gave up 4 bases and J gave up 5 bases, with 13 bases separating them. The germline V gene encodes CDR1 SGDLS and CDR2 YYNGEE. The CDR3 DNA is TGTGCCAGCAGCCCCGGGTTAGGGGATAATTCACCCCTCCACTTT. Its protein is CASSPGLGDNSPLHF.

This rearrangement joins TRBV2 to TRBJ1-1, with D hard to call. The CDR3 length is 14 residues. V shed 4 bases and J shed 0 bases, with 9 bases lying between them. Per germline, CDR1 SNHLY and CDR2 FYNNEI. This CDR3 reads CASSVEIMNTEAFF. CDR3 nucleotide sequence: TGTGCCAGCAGTGTTGAGATCATGAACACTGAAGCTTTCTTT.

The chain is built from TRBV24-1 and TRBJ2-7, with D possibly TRBD1 on 5 matching bases. The germline V gene encodes CDR1 KGHDR and CDR2 SFDVKD. The CDR3 sequence is 17 residues long. V gave up 2 bases and J gave up 2 bases, with 18 bases separating them. CDR3 protein: CATSDSPRAGSPYEQYF. In DNA form, the CDR3 reads TGTGCCACCAGTGATTCCCCCAGGGCAGGCTCTCCCTACGAGCAGTACTTC.

The rearrangement joins TRBV5-1 to TRBJ2-3; 8 positions match TRBD1. The CDR3 has 16 residues. V lost 3 bases, J lost 1 base, and 7 bases stayed unmatched. CDR1 and CDR2 from the germline V gene are SGHRS and YFSETQ. DNA for the CDR3: TGCGCCAGCAGCTCCGCTCCGGGACAGGGCACAGATACGCAGTATTTT. Translated: CASSSAPGQGTDTQYF.

This rearrangement joins TRBV11-2 to TRBJ2-3; the match to TRBD1 covers 8 bases. This CDR3 comprises 16 residues. V trimming: 6 bases; J trimming: 3 bases; junction bases outside the gene matches: 11. Per the germline V gene, CDR1 is SGHAT and CDR2 is FQNNGV. For the CDR3, the DNA is TGTGCCAGCAGTCAAAGACAGGGGATTAGGACAGATACGCAGTATTTT. Translated: CASSQRQGIRTDTQYF.

In nucleotides, the CDR3 is TGTGCCAGCAGCTTTGCCAGGAGGAACAATGAGCAGTTCTTC. Its translation is CASSFARRNNEQFF. The chain combines TRBV7-2 with TRBJ2-1, with D maybe TRBD2 (5 bases). V was trimmed by 3 bases and J by 5 bases, leaving 11 bases between them. The CDR3 contains 14 residues. Germline V CDR1 and CDR2: SGHTA, FQGNSA.

The rearrangement links TRBV7-9 to TRBJ2-1, with D perhaps matching TRBD2 (6 bases). In germline, CDR1 is SEHNR, CDR2 FQNEAQ (reference sequence). Trimming removed 4 bases at V and 7 bases at J, with 17 bases between. This CDR3 is 15 amino acids long. CDR3 amino acids: CASSWVGGPRNEQFF. The CDR3 region has the DNA TGTGCCAGCAGCTGGGTAGGAGGGCCGAGAAATGAGCAGTTCTTC.

This clone was observed a handful of times. The genes are TRBV27 and TRBJ2-7; D unresolved. V dropped 3 bases and J dropped 0 bases, with 6 bases sitting between them. The germline gives CDR1 MNHEY, CDR2 SMNVEV (reference sequence). The CDR3 loop spans 13 amino acids. The CDR3 region is CASSFQVSYEQYF. CDR3 DNA: TGTGCCAGCAGTTTCCAGGTCTCCTACGAGCAGTACTTC.